The 9 T cell receptor beta chains reported below all come from one sample, sequenced in a study of blood T cell repertoires in COVID-19. Some clones are missing from TCRdb's copy, which holds only in-frame ones; the method was immunoSEQ multiplex PCR. The sample has 200,000 to 300,000 clones, 75% to 90% seen once; the top ten hold around 1.8%. The sample comprised peripheral blood. The receptors were gathered from a young man with active or convalescent COVID-19.

The chain employs TRBV5-1 and TRBJ1-4; D remains ambiguous. Per germline, CDR1 SGHRS and CDR2 YFSETQ. The CDR3 extends over 16 amino acids. With 0 bases removed from V and 8 bases from J, the gap between germline ends came to 17 bases. CDR3 sequence: CASSLATPSPGEKLFF. In DNA form, the CDR3 reads TGCGCCAGCAGCTTGGCTACCCCCTCCCCGGGGGAAAAACTGTTTTTT.

The V call is TRBV18, the J call TRBJ1-3, with D possibly being TRBD1 (6 bases). Between the trimmed V and J ends, which lost 4 bases and 4 bases, there was a span of 14 bases. Germline lookup yields CDR1 KGHSH and CDR2 LQKENI. CDR3 length equals 15 residues. The chain's CDR3 is CASSQSRGLGNTIYF. CDR3 coding DNA: TGTGCCAGCTCACAGTCGCGGGGGCTCGGAAACACCATATATTTT.

V gene TRBV12-3 or TRBV12-4 combines with J gene TRBJ1-5; D perhaps matches TRBD1 (6 bases). This CDR3 region has 13 residues. Between the trimmed V and J ends, which lost 6 bases and 10 bases, there was a span of 16 bases. The CDR3, as DNA: TGTGCCAGCAGCCAAACCGACAGGCTCCCCCAGCATTTT. Its protein product is CASSQTDRLPQHF.

This rearrangement joins TRBV9 to TRBJ1-1; 7 bases line up with TRBD1. The CDR3 contains 15 residues. V was clipped by 0 bases and J by 5 bases; unmatched bases: 7. Germline CDR1 and CDR2: SGDLS and YYNGEE. The CDR3 reads CASSVGQGGLTEAFF. The CDR3 bases are TGTGCCAGCAGCGTAGGACAGGGTGGGTTAACTGAAGCTTTCTTT.

This chain links TRBV5-3 with TRBJ2-3, with D possibly matching TRBD2 (6 bases). TRBV5-3 is an ORF for which the function is uncertain. The CDR3 has 15 residues. Trimming removed 0 bases at V and 2 bases at J, with 10 bases between. The CDR3 sequence is CARSLGRGDTDTQYF. CDR3 coding DNA: TGTGCCAGAAGCTTGGGACGCGGGGACACAGATACGCAGTATTTT.

The gene calls are TRBV5-1 and TRBJ1-5, with no clear D. Trimming removed 3 bases from V and 2 bases from J, with 9 bases in between. The CDR3 is 14 amino acids. From germline, CDR1 is SGHRS and CDR2 YFSETQ. The CDR3 bases are TGCGCCAGCAGCTCCTTGGGCGGCAATCAGCCCCAGCATTTT. This encodes CASSSLGGNQPQHF.

The CDR3 protein is CASSLSGGRETQYF. DNA of the CDR3: TGTGCCAGCAGCCTGAGCGGGGGGCGGGAGACCCAGTACTTC. The rearrangement joins TRBV19 to TRBJ2-5; 9 nucleotides agree with TRBD2. This CDR3 has 14 residues. The germline V gene has CDR1 LNHDA and CDR2 SQIVND (reference sequence). Trimming at V came to 9 bases and at J to 5 bases, leaving 10 bases not matched to a gene.

The chain combines TRBV5-1 with TRBJ2-3; D call uncertain. CDR1 and CDR2 (germline): SGHRS, YFSETQ. V was clipped by 0 bases and J by 1 base, with 6 bases between them. The CDR3 runs to 14 residues. The CDR3 region is CASSLASRTDTQYF. CDR3 sequence (DNA): TGCGCCAGCAGCTTGGCCAGTCGCACAGATACGCAGTATTTT.

The chain recombines TRBV19 with TRBJ1-2; 10 bases are a match to TRBD1. The V gene's germline CDR1 is LNHDA and CDR2 SQIVND (reference sequence). V shed 6 bases, J shed 10 bases, and the junction held 8 bases outside the gene matches. This CDR3 has 13 residues. The CDR3, as DNA: TGTGCCAGTAGAGGACAGGGGGTGTCCCCCTACACCTTC. This encodes CASRGQGVSPYTF.